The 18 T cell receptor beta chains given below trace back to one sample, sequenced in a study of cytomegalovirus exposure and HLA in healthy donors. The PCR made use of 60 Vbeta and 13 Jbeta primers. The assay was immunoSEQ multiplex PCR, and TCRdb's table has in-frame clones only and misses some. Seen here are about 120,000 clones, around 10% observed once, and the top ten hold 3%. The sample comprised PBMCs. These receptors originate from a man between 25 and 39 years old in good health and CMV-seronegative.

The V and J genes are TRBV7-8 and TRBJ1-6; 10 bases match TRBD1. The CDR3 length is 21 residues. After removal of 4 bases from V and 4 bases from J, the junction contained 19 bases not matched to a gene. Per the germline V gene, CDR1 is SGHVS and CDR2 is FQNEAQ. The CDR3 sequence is CASSSSGQGILISAYNSPLHF. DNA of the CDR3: TGTGCCAGCAGCTCCTCGGGACAGGGGATTTTAATTTCTGCGTATAATTCACCCCTCCACTTT.

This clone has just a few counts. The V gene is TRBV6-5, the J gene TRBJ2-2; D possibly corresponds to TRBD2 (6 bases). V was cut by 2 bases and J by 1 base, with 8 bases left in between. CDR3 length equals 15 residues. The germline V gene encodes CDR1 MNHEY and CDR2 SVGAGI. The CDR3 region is CASSYGGENTGELFF. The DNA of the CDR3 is TGTGCCAGCAGTTACGGAGGGGAGAACACCGGGGAGCTGTTTTTT.

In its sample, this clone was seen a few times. CDR3 loop: CASSQGTGLFEQYF. The CDR3, as DNA: TGTGCCAGCAGCCAAGGGACAGGGTTATTCGAGCAGTACTTC. The chain uses TRBV7-9 and TRBJ2-7; 9 bases are a match to TRBD1. V shed 5 bases, J shed 6 bases, and the junction held 8 bases outside the gene matches. CDR3 length equals 14 residues. The germline CDR1 and CDR2 sequences are SEHNR and FQNEAQ (reference sequence).

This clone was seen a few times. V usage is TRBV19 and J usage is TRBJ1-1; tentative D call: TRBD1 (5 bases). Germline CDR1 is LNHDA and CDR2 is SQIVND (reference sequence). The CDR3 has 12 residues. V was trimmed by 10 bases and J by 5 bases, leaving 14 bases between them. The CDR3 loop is CATLMDNTEAFF. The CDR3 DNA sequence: TGTGCCACTCTGATGGACAATACTGAAGCTTTCTTT.

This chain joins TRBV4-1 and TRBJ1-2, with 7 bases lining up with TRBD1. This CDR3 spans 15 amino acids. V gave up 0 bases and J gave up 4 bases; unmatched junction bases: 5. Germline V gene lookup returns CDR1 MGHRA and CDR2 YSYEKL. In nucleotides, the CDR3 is TGCGCCAGCAGCCAAGATTATCAGGGGGGCTATGGCTACACCTTC. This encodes CASSQDYQGGYGYTF.

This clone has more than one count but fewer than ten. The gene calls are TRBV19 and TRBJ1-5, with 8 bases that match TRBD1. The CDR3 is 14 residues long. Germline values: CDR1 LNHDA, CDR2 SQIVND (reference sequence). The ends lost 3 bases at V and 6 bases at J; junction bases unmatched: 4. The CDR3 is CASSMARGPQPQHF. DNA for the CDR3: TGTGCCAGTAGTATGGCCAGGGGGCCTCAGCCCCAGCATTTT. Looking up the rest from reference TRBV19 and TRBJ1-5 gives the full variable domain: DGGITQSPKYLFRKEGQNVTLSCEQNLNHDAMYWYRQDPGQGLRLIYYSQIVNDFQKGDIAEGYSVSREKKESFPLTVTSAQKNPTAFYLCASSMARGPQPQHFGDGTRLSIL.

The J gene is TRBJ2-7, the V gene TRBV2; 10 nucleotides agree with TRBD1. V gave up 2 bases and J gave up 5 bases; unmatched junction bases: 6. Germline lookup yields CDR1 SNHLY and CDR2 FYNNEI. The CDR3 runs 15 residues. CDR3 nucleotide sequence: TGTGCCAGCAGTGAATCGGGACAGGGGTCCCACGAGCAGTACTTC. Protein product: CASSESGQGSHEQYF. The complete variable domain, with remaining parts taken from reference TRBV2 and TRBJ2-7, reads EPEVTQTPSHQVTQMGQEVILRCVPISNHLYFYWYRQILGQKVEFLVSFYNNEISEKSEIFDDQFSVERPDGSNFTLKIRSTKLEDSAMYFCASSESGQGSHEQYFGPGTRLTVT.

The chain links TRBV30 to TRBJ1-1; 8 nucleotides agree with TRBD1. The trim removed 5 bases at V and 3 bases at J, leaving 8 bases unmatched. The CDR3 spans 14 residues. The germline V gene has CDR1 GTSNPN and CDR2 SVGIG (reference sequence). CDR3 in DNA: TGTGCCTGGGGTAGGACAGGGCTGGACACTGAAGCTTTCTTT. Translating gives CAWGRTGLDTEAFF.

CDR3 amino acids: CASSLESSYNSPLHF. CDR3 nucleotides: TGTGCCAGCAGCCTCGAGAGCTCCTATAATTCACCCCTCCACTTT. The chain carries TRBV28 and TRBJ1-6; D gene unclear. V gave up 6 bases and J gave up 0 bases, with 9 bases separating them. CDR1 and CDR2 from the germline V gene are MDHEN and SYDVKM. There are 15 residues in the CDR3.

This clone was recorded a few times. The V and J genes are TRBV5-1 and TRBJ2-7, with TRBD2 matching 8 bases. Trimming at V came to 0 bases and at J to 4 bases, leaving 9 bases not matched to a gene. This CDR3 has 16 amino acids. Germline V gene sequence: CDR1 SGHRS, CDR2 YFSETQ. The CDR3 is CASSLGGSGSFYEQYF. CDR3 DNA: TGCGCCAGCAGCTTGGGAGGAAGCGGGAGTTTTTACGAGCAGTACTTC. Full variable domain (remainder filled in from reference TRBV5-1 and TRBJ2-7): KAGVTQTPRYLIKTRGQQVTLSCSPISGHRSVSWYQQTPGQGLQFLFEYFSETQRNKGNFPGRFSGRQFSNSRSEMNVSTLELGDSALYLCASSLGGSGSFYEQYFGPGTRLTVT.

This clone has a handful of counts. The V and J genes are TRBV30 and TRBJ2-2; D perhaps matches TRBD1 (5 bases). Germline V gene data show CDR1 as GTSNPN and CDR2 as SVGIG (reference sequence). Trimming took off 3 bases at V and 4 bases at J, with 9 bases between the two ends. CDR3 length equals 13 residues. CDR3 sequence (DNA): TGTGCCTGGAGGGGGCTTGGCACCGGGGAGCTGTTTTTT. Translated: CAWRGLGTGELFF. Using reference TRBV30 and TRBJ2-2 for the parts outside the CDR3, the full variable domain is SQTIHQWPATLVQPVGSPLSLECTVEGTSNPNLYWYRQAAGRGLQLLFYSVGIGQISSEVPQNLSASRPQDRQFILSSKKLLLSDSGFYLCAWRGLGTGELFFGEGSRLTVL.

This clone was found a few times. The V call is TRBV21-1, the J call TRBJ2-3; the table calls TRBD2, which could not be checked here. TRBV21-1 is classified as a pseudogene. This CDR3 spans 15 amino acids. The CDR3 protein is CAHRTSGSDADTQYF. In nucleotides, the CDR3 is TGTGCCCACCGGACTAGCGGGAGTGATGCAGATACGCAGTATTTT.

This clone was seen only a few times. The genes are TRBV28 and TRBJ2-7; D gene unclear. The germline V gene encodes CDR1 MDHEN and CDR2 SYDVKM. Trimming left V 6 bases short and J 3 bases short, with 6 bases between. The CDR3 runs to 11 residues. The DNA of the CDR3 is TGTGCCAGCAGCTCCCTCTACGAGCAGTACTTC. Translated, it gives CASSSLYEQYF. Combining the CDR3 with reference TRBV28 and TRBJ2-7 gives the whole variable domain DVKVTQSSRYLVKRTGEKVFLECVQDMDHENMFWYRQDPGLGLRLIYFSYDVKMKEKGDIPEGYSVSREKKERFSLILESASTNQTSMYLCASSSLYEQYFGPGTRLTVT.

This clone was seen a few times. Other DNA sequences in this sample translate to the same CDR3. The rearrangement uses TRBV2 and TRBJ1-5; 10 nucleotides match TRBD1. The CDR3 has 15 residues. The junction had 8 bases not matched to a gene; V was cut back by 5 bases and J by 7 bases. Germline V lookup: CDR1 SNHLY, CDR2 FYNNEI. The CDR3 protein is CASSYRDRGSQPQHF. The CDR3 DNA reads TGTGCCAGCAGTTACCGGGACAGGGGAAGCCAGCCCCAGCATTTT.

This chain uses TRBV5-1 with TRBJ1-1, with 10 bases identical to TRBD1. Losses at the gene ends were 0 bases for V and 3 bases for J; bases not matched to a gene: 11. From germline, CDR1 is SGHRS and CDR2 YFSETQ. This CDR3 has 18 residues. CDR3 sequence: CASSLAPVGTGVYTEAFF. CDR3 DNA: TGCGCCAGCAGCTTGGCCCCGGTCGGGACAGGGGTTTACACTGAAGCTTTCTTT.

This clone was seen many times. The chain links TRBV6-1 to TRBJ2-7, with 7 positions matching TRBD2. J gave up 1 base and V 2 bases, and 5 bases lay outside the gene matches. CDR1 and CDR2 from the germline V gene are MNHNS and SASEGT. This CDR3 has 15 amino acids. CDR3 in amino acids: CASSEKASGSYEQYF. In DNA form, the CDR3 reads TGTGCCAGCAGTGAAAAGGCTAGCGGTTCCTACGAGCAGTACTTC.

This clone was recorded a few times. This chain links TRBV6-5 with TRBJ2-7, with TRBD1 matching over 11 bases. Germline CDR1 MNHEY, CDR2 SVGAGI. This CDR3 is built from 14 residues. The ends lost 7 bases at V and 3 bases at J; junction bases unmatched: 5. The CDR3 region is CASTPGQGVYEQYF. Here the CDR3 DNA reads TGTGCCAGCACCCCGGGACAGGGGGTCTACGAGCAGTACTTC.

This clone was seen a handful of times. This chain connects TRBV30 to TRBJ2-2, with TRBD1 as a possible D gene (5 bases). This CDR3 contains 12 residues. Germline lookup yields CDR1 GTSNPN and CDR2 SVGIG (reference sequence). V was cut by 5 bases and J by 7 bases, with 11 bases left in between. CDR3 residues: CAWGAVNGELFF. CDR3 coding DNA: TGTGCCTGGGGGGCCGTTAACGGGGAGCTGTTTTTT.